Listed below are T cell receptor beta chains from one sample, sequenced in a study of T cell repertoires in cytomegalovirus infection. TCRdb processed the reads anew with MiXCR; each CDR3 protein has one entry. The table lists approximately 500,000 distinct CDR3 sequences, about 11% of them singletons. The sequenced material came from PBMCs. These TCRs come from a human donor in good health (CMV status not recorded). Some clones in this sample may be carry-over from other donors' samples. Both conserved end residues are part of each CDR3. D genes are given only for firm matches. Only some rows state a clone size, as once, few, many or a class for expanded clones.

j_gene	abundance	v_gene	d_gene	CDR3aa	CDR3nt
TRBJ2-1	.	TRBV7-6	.	CASSLQSGQNNEQFF	TGTGCCAGCAGCCTTCAGAGCGGGCAAAACAATGAGCAGTTCTTC
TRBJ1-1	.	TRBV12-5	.	CASALGRANTEAFF	TGTGCTAGTGCCTTGGGGCGAGCGAACACTGAAGCTTTCTTT
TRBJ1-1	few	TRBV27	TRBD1	CASGTGWDTEAFF	TGTGCCAGCGGGACAGGTTGGGACACTGAAGCTTTCTTT
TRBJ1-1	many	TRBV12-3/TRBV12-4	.	CASSPQRRYTEAFF	TGTGCCAGCAGCCCTCAAAGGCGCTACACTGAAGCTTTCTTT
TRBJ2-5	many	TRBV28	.	CASTLTGYQETQYF	TGTGCCAGCACCCTGACAGGCTACCAAGAGACCCAGTACTTC
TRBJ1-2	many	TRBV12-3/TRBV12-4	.	CASSYRHLGGYTF	TGTGCCAGCAGTTACAGGCACTTGGGAGGCTACACCTTC
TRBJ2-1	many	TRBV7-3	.	CASSLYSRPLNEQFF	TGTGCCAGCAGCTTATACAGCCGGCCACTCAATGAGCAGTTCTTC
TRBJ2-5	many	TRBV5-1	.	CASADGGLITETQYF	TGCGCCAGTGCCGACGGGGGGCTAATAACGGAGACCCAGTACTTC
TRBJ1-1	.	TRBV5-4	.	CASSLGGGSETEAFF	TGTGCCAGCAGCTTGGGGGGGGGATCGGAGACTGAAGCTTTCTTT
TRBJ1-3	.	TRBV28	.	CASSFGTGNTIYF	TGTGCCAGCAGTTTTGGGACTGGAAACACCATATATTTT
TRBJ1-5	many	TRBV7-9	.	CASSFQGLNQPQHF	TGTGCCAGCAGCTTTCAGGGACTCAATCAGCCCCAGCATTTT
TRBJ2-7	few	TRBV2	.	CASSINGGHYEQYF	TGTGCCAGCTCAATCAACGGGGGCCACTACGAGCAGTACTTC
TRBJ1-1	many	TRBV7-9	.	CASSSGTWTVNTEAFF	TGTGCCAGCAGCTCAGGAACATGGACGGTGAACACTGAAGCTTTCTTT
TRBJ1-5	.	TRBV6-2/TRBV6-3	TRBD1	CASSCRDRRQPQHF	TGTGCCAGCAGTTGCCGGGACAGGCGTCAGCCCCAGCATTTT
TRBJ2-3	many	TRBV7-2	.	CASSLAPTDTQYF	TGTGCCAGCAGCTTAGCTCCCACCGATACGCAGTATTTT
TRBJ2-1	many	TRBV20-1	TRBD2	CSARTARGYNEQFF	TGCAGTGCTAGGACAGCGCGGGGGTACAATGAGCAGTTCTTC
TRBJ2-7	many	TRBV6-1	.	CASSDRDTSYEQYF	TGTGCCAGCAGTGACCGGGACACCTCCTACGAGCAGTACTTC